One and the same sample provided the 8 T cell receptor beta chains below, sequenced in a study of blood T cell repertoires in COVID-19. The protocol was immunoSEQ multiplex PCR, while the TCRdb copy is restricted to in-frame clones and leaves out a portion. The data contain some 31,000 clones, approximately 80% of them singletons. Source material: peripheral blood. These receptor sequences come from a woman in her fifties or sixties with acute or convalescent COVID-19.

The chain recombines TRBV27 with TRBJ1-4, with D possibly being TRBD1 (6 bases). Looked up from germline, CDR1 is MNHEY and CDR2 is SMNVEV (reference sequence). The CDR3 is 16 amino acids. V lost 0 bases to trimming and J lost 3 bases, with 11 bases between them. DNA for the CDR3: TGTGCCAGCAGTTTATCAGTAGCAGGGGCTAATGAAAAACTGTTTTTT. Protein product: CASSLSVAGANEKLFF.

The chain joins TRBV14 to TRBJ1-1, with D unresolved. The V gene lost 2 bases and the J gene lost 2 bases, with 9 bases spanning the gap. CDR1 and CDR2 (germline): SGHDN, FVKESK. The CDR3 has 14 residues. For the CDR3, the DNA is TGTGCCAGCAGCCAACTGACAATAAACACTGAAGCTTTCTTT. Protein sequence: CASSQLTINTEAFF.

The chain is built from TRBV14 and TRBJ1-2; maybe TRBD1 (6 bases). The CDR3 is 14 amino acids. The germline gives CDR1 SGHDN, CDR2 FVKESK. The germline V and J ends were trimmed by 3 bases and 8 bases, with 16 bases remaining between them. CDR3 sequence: CASSHLRTVSGYTF. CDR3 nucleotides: TGTGCCAGCAGCCACCTACGGACAGTTTCGGGCTACACCTTC.

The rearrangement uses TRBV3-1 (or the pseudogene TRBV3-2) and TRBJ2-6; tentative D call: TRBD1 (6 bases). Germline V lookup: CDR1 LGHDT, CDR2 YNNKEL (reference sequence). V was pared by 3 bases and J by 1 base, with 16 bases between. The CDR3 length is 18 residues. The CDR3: CASSHSGTGLSGANVLTF. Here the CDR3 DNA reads TGTGCCAGCAGCCATTCCGGAACAGGGCTTTCTGGGGCCAACGTCCTGACTTTC.

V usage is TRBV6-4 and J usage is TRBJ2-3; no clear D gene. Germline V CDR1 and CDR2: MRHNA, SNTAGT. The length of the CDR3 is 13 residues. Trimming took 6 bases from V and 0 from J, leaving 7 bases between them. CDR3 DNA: TGTGCCAGCAGCCAACAGAGCACAGATACGCAGTATTTT. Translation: CASSQQSTDTQYF.

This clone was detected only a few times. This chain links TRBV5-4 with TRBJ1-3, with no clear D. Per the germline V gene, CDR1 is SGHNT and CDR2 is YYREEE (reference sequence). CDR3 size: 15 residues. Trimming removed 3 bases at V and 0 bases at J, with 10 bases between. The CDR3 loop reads CASSSDMFSGNTIYF. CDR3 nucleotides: TGTGCCAGCAGCTCAGACATGTTCTCTGGAAACACCATATATTTT.

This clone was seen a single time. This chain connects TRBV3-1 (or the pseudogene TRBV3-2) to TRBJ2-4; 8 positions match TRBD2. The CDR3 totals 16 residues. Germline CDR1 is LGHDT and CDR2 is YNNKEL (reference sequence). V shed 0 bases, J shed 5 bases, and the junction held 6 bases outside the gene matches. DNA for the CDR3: TGTGCCAGCAGCCAAGATACGGGAGGGGACCAAAACATTCAGTACTTC. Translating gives CASSQDTGGDQNIQYF.

The DNA for the CDR3 is TGTGCCAGCAGCTTGGATTTATCAGGGGCTCTTGAAAAACTGTTTTTT. Its protein is CASSLDLSGALEKLFF. The chain links TRBV5-6 to TRBJ1-4, with D perhaps matching TRBD1 (6 bases). The length of the CDR3 is 16 residues. Per the germline V gene, CDR1 is SGHDT and CDR2 is YYEEEE. The V gene lost 0 bases and the J gene lost 7 bases, with 16 bases spanning the gap.